A selection of T cell receptor beta chains follows, all from one sample in a study of blood T cells in healthy people across ages. TCRdb reprocessed the 5' RACE reads with MiXCR, giving one entry per CDR3 protein. The table lists about 1,400,000 distinct CDR3 sequences, 40% to 50% of them singletons, with roughly 7.9% in the top ten. Sequenced: blood. The receptors stem from a woman in her late teens or twenties in good health. The CDR3 runs from the conserved cysteine through the conserved F or W. A D gene is named only where the DNA matches it firmly. Size tells how often a clone was seen (once, few, many) or the class of an expanded clone, and some rows leave it out.

j_call: TRBJ2-7; clone_size: -; d_call: -; v_call: TRBV29-1; cdr3_nt: TGCAGCGTTGAAGATCGGACGAGGGTTCGCTACGAGCAGTACTTC; cdr3_aa: CSVEDRTRVRYEQYF
j_call: TRBJ2-1; clone_size: -; d_call: -; v_call: TRBV25-1; cdr3_nt: TGTGCCAGCAGTGTGGCCCCCCACAATGAGCAGTTCTTC; cdr3_aa: CASSVAPHNEQFF
j_call: TRBJ1-4; clone_size: -; d_call: TRBD1; v_call: TRBV6-2/TRBV6-3; cdr3_nt: TGTGCCAGCAGTTACGGTAACAGGGGTCGTGAAAAACTGTTTTTT; cdr3_aa: CASSYGNRGREKLFF
j_call: TRBJ2-7; clone_size: -; d_call: TRBD1; v_call: TRBV10-2; cdr3_nt: TGCGCCAGCAGTGAGTCGAACAGGGGAAACGAGCAGTACTTC; cdr3_aa: CASSESNRGNEQYF
j_call: TRBJ2-1; clone_size: -; d_call: -; v_call: TRBV11-2; cdr3_nt: TGTGCCAGCAGCTTTGCGCTCTCGAATGAGCAGTTCTTC; cdr3_aa: CASSFALSNEQFF
j_call: TRBJ1-4; clone_size: -; d_call: -; v_call: TRBV12-5; cdr3_nt: TGTGCTAGTGGCCCCCGGCGCGGAAAACTGTTTTTT; cdr3_aa: CASGPRRGKLFF
j_call: TRBJ1-4; clone_size: -; d_call: -; v_call: TRBV28; cdr3_nt: TGTGCCAGCAGTCTAGGCAGGGAAGAAAAACTGTTTTTT; cdr3_aa: CASSLGREEKLFF
j_call: TRBJ2-7; clone_size: -; d_call: -; v_call: TRBV28; cdr3_nt: TGTGCCAGCGGTGGGGGGAACAGGGGCCACGAGCAGTACTTC; cdr3_aa: CASGGGNRGHEQYF
j_call: TRBJ2-1; clone_size: -; d_call: -; v_call: TRBV20-1; cdr3_nt: TGCAGTGCTAGCCACCACGGGACCTACAATGAGCAGTTCTTC; cdr3_aa: CSASHHGTYNEQFF
j_call: TRBJ2-1; clone_size: -; d_call: -; v_call: TRBV12-3/TRBV12-4; cdr3_nt: TGTGCCAGCAGTTTTGGCAGAGACTACAATGAGCAGTTCTTC; cdr3_aa: CASSFGRDYNEQFF
j_call: TRBJ2-7; clone_size: -; d_call: -; v_call: TRBV20-1; cdr3_nt: TGCAGTGCTACACCCTACGAGCAGTACTTC; cdr3_aa: CSATPYEQYF
j_call: TRBJ2-6; clone_size: few; d_call: -; v_call: TRBV7-2; cdr3_nt: TGTGCCAGCAGCTTAACCTCGTCTGGGGCCAACGTCCTGACTTTC; cdr3_aa: CASSLTSSGANVLTF
j_call: TRBJ1-6; clone_size: -; d_call: -; v_call: TRBV2; cdr3_nt: TGTGCCAGCAGTGGGGAGGGCTCCTATAATTCACCCCTCCACTTT; cdr3_aa: CASSGEGSYNSPLHF
j_call: TRBJ1-2; clone_size: few; d_call: -; v_call: TRBV5-4; cdr3_nt: TGTGCCAGCAGCGGCCTTGCCTTTAACTATGGCTACACCTTC; cdr3_aa: CASSGLAFNYGYTF
j_call: TRBJ1-4; clone_size: -; d_call: -; v_call: TRBV7-9; cdr3_nt: TGTGCCAGCAGCCCCCCTCCTGACAGCCTAGGGGATGAAAAACTGTTTTTT; cdr3_aa: CASSPPPDSLGDEKLFF
j_call: TRBJ2-5; clone_size: few; d_call: TRBD2; v_call: TRBV5-8; cdr3_nt: TGTGCCAGCAGCTTCTCCGGGACTAGCGGGAGTGAGCAGTACTTC; cdr3_aa: CASSFSGTSGSEQYF
j_call: TRBJ2-5; clone_size: many; d_call: -; v_call: TRBV13; cdr3_nt: TGTGCCAGCAGCTTAAGGGGAGACGGGGGCCAAGAGACCCAGTACTTC; cdr3_aa: CASSLRGDGGQETQYF
j_call: TRBJ2-7; clone_size: few; d_call: TRBD2; v_call: TRBV5-5; cdr3_nt: TGTGCCAGCAGCCGACGGGAGGACACCTACGAGCAGTACTTC; cdr3_aa: CASSRREDTYEQYF
j_call: TRBJ2-1; clone_size: few; d_call: -; v_call: TRBV5-1; cdr3_nt: TGCGCCAGCAGCTTGGCCGGGGGCAGCGGTAAACAGGACAATGAGCAGTTCTTC; cdr3_aa: CASSLAGGSGKQDNEQFF
j_call: TRBJ2-5; clone_size: few; d_call: -; v_call: TRBV10-2; cdr3_nt: TGCGCCAGCAGTGAAATGGGCCGTAACTACCAAGAGACCCAGTACTTC; cdr3_aa: CASSEMGRNYQETQYF
j_call: TRBJ2-5; clone_size: few; d_call: -; v_call: TRBV20-1; cdr3_nt: TGCAGTGCCCCTTACCCCCAGGGGTCAGAAGAGACCCAGTACTTC; cdr3_aa: CSAPYPQGSEETQYF
j_call: TRBJ1-5; clone_size: -; d_call: -; v_call: TRBV20-1; cdr3_nt: TGCAGTGCTGGGGGGTGGGCAGTTGGAAGCGATCAGCCCCAGCATTTT; cdr3_aa: CSAGGWAVGSDQPQHF
j_call: TRBJ1-1; clone_size: -; d_call: -; v_call: TRBV10-3; cdr3_nt: TGTGCCATCAGCATCCGGGACGACGACACTGAAGCTTTCTTT; cdr3_aa: CAISIRDDDTEAFF
j_call: TRBJ2-2; clone_size: -; d_call: TRBD2; v_call: TRBV29-1; cdr3_nt: TGCAGCGCTATACTAGCGGGAGAGCCCGTGGAGCTGTTTTTT; cdr3_aa: CSAILAGEPVELFF
j_call: TRBJ1-1; clone_size: -; d_call: TRBD1; v_call: TRBV11-2; cdr3_nt: TGTGCCAGCAGCTCCCGGGACAGGGAGGTGAACACTGAAGCTTTCTTT; cdr3_aa: CASSSRDREVNTEAFF
j_call: TRBJ2-7; clone_size: -; d_call: -; v_call: TRBV3-1; cdr3_nt: TGTGCCAGCAGCCTGGACAGCGGACCCTACGAGCAGTACTTC; cdr3_aa: CASSLDSGPYEQYF
j_call: TRBJ2-5; clone_size: many; d_call: TRBD1; v_call: TRBV20-1; cdr3_nt: TGCAGTGCTCCCCCGACAGGGTTAGGAGAGACCCAGTACTTC; cdr3_aa: CSAPPTGLGETQYF
j_call: TRBJ2-3; clone_size: many; d_call: TRBD2; v_call: TRBV20-1; cdr3_nt: TGCAGTGCCAGCGGGAGTGGCGCAGATACGCAGTATTTT; cdr3_aa: CSASGSGADTQYF
j_call: TRBJ2-7; clone_size: -; d_call: -; v_call: TRBV21-1; cdr3_nt: TGTGCCAGTTTCGTGCCTTTCGAGCAGTACTTC; cdr3_aa: CASFVPFEQYF
j_call: TRBJ2-1; clone_size: -; d_call: -; v_call: TRBV9; cdr3_nt: TGTGCCAGCAGTGGACGCCCCGCGACCGATACCTACAATGAGCAGTTCTTC; cdr3_aa: CASSGRPATDTYNEQFF
j_call: TRBJ1-1; clone_size: many; d_call: TRBD1; v_call: TRBV7-2; cdr3_nt: TGTGCCAGCAGCCCCCAGGGGGTGGGCACTGAAGCTTTCTTT; cdr3_aa: CASSPQGVGTEAFF
j_call: TRBJ2-6; clone_size: once; d_call: -; v_call: TRBV6-1; cdr3_nt: TGTGCCAGCAGTGACGAAACAACGTACGGGGCCAACGTCCTGACTTTC; cdr3_aa: CASSDETTYGANVLTF
j_call: TRBJ1-5; clone_size: -; d_call: -; v_call: TRBV28; cdr3_nt: TGTGCCAGCAGTTTGGCGCAGGACTATCAGCCCCAGCATTTT; cdr3_aa: CASSLAQDYQPQHF
j_call: TRBJ2-3; clone_size: -; d_call: TRBD1; v_call: TRBV5-1; cdr3_nt: TGCGCCAGCAGCGCGAACACAGGGGGGATAGATACGCAGTATTTT; cdr3_aa: CASSANTGGIDTQYF
j_call: TRBJ2-7; clone_size: few; d_call: TRBD2; v_call: TRBV4-1; cdr3_nt: TGCGCCAGCAGCCATGGGGCGGGGGGGGTTTACGAGCAGTACTTC; cdr3_aa: CASSHGAGGVYEQYF
j_call: TRBJ2-7; clone_size: -; d_call: TRBD1; v_call: TRBV28; cdr3_nt: TGTGCCAGCAGCTCCGCCGGGACAGGGTACTACGAGCAGTACTTC; cdr3_aa: CASSSAGTGYYEQYF
j_call: TRBJ2-3; clone_size: few; d_call: TRBD2; v_call: TRBV7-2; cdr3_nt: TGTGCCAGCAGCTTCTGGACTAGCGGGGGGTCTAGCACAGATACGCAGTATTTT; cdr3_aa: CASSFWTSGGSSTDTQYF
j_call: TRBJ2-7; clone_size: -; d_call: -; v_call: TRBV2; cdr3_nt: TGTGCCAGCAAAACAGAATACGAGCAGTACTTC; cdr3_aa: CASKTEYEQYF
j_call: TRBJ1-1; clone_size: few; d_call: TRBD1; v_call: TRBV3-1; cdr3_nt: TGTGCCAGCAGCCATGAGGGGACAGGGTATTATCACACTGAAGCTTTCTTT; cdr3_aa: CASSHEGTGYYHTEAFF
j_call: TRBJ2-7; clone_size: few; d_call: -; v_call: TRBV24-1; cdr3_nt: TGTGCCACCAGTGAAGGGACCGAGCAGTACTTC; cdr3_aa: CATSEGTEQYF
j_call: TRBJ2-5; clone_size: -; d_call: -; v_call: TRBV21-1; cdr3_nt: TGTGCCAGCAGCACCCACAGGAGCCAAGAGACCCAGTACTTC; cdr3_aa: CASSTHRSQETQYF
j_call: TRBJ2-7; clone_size: many; d_call: -; v_call: TRBV29-1; cdr3_nt: TGCAGCGTTCTTGAGAGCAGCGACTACGAGCAGTACTTC; cdr3_aa: CSVLESSDYEQYF
j_call: TRBJ1-6; clone_size: -; d_call: TRBD1; v_call: TRBV7-9; cdr3_nt: TGTGCCAGCAGCTTAGGACAGGGTACGAGAAATTCACCCCTCCACTTT; cdr3_aa: CASSLGQGTRNSPLHF
j_call: TRBJ2-7; clone_size: few; d_call: -; v_call: TRBV5-1; cdr3_nt: TGCGCCAGCAGCTTGGTATATGGGTACGAGCAGTACTTC; cdr3_aa: CASSLVYGYEQYF
j_call: TRBJ2-1; clone_size: few; d_call: TRBD2; v_call: TRBV5-1; cdr3_nt: TGCGCCAGCAGCCTAGACGGGGAGGGGAACGATGAGCAGTTCTTC; cdr3_aa: CASSLDGEGNDEQFF
j_call: TRBJ2-4; clone_size: -; d_call: -; v_call: TRBV12-3/TRBV12-4; cdr3_nt: TGTGCCATCTCCCGGGGAAGCGGACTCATGTCGGGGGCCAAAAACATTCTGTACTTC; cdr3_aa: CAISRGSGLMSGAKNILYF
j_call: TRBJ2-3; clone_size: many; d_call: -; v_call: TRBV4-1; cdr3_nt: TGCGCCAGCAGCCAAGAGCGCACAGATACGCAGTATTTT; cdr3_aa: CASSQERTDTQYF
j_call: TRBJ2-1; clone_size: few; d_call: -; v_call: TRBV10-3; cdr3_nt: TGTGCCATCACCCGGGGAACTGGCAATGAGCAGTTCTTC; cdr3_aa: CAITRGTGNEQFF
j_call: TRBJ2-5; clone_size: -; d_call: TRBD1; v_call: TRBV11-1; cdr3_nt: TGTGCCAGCAGCTTAAACAGGGGGCAACAAGAGACCCAGTACTTC; cdr3_aa: CASSLNRGQQETQYF
j_call: TRBJ2-5; clone_size: many; d_call: TRBD2; v_call: TRBV20-1; cdr3_nt: TGCAGTGCGCACCGACTAGCGGGAGCAGAGACCCAGTACTTC; cdr3_aa: CSAHRLAGAETQYF
j_call: TRBJ2-3; clone_size: few; d_call: -; v_call: TRBV24-1; cdr3_nt: TGTGCCACCAGGCGAGGACAGAACACAGATACGCAGTATTTT; cdr3_aa: CATRRGQNTDTQYF
j_call: TRBJ2-5; clone_size: -; d_call: TRBD2; v_call: TRBV10-3; cdr3_nt: TGTGCCCCGGAGGCGGGGGGCCAAGAGACCCAGTACTTC; cdr3_aa: CAPEAGGQETQYF
j_call: TRBJ2-7; clone_size: few; d_call: -; v_call: TRBV6-9; cdr3_nt: TGTGCCAGCGTACGATGGACAGCGATATTCTACGAGCAGTACTTC; cdr3_aa: CASVRWTAIFYEQYF
j_call: TRBJ2-3; clone_size: -; d_call: TRBD2; v_call: TRBV3-1; cdr3_nt: TGTGCCAGCAGCCAAGATGGAGCGGGGGTACGTGAAGATACGCAGTATTTT; cdr3_aa: CASSQDGAGVREDTQYF
j_call: TRBJ1-6; clone_size: -; d_call: -; v_call: TRBV27; cdr3_nt: TGTGCCATCAAGGTTAGGACGCCAGGGGACCTCGGTGAGGGGTCACCCCTCCACTTT; cdr3_aa: CAIKVRTPGDLGEGSPLHF
j_call: TRBJ1-1; clone_size: -; d_call: TRBD1; v_call: TRBV5-1; cdr3_nt: TGCGCCAGCAGCTTGGTTTTTGGGACAGGGTACGATGAAGCTTTCTTT; cdr3_aa: CASSLVFGTGYDEAFF
j_call: TRBJ2-3; clone_size: -; d_call: TRBD1; v_call: TRBV9; cdr3_nt: TGTGCCGGCAGCCCCCGACAGGGCCAGACCGCAGATACGCAGTATTTT; cdr3_aa: CAGSPRQGQTADTQYF
j_call: TRBJ1-2; clone_size: -; d_call: -; v_call: TRBV6-5; cdr3_nt: TGTGCCAGCAGTTACTCGGGACGGCTATCCTATGGCTACACCTTC; cdr3_aa: CASSYSGRLSYGYTF
j_call: TRBJ2-7; clone_size: few; d_call: -; v_call: TRBV20-1; cdr3_nt: TGCAGTGCAACCGACAGGAAAAGCTCCTACGAGCAGTACTTC; cdr3_aa: CSATDRKSSYEQYF
j_call: TRBJ2-7; clone_size: -; d_call: TRBD2; v_call: TRBV20-1; cdr3_nt: TGCAGTGTGGGGGGGGACTACGAGCAGTACTTC; cdr3_aa: CSVGGDYEQYF